The clone carrying this TCR beta chain occurred many times. Its antigen is as yet unknown. The CDR3 runs 18 residues. Germline V gene data show CDR1 as KGHSH and CDR2 as LQKENI. V dropped 3 bases and J dropped 0; count of bases not matched to a gene: 10. This sample stems from a study of T cells in Graves' hyperthyroidism and ophthalmopathy. TCR beta CDR3 regions were amplified from RNA. HTBI primers drove first-round RT-PCR of the TCR CDR3. Each CDR3 protein gets one entry after TCRdb re-called the multiplex PCR reads with MiXCR. The sample yields hundreds of thousands of distinct CDR3 sequences, about 15% seen once. Study-level results: Ophthalmopathy cases were set apart from stable hyperthyroidism by a 13 V-J model. Researchers found most expanded thyroid clonotypes above 0.001 in blood as well.

Reasons for excluding patients were uncontrolled infection, other autoimmune disease, pregnancy or lactation. Sequencing was carried out using blood. The rearrangement joins TRBV18 to TRBJ2-1, with 8 bases fitting TRBD2. The receptor was isolated from a woman aged 50 to 60 with Graves' ophthalmopathy. The CDR3 protein is CASSPKALGTSSYNEQFF. The CDR3 nucleotides read TGTGCCAGCTCACCGAAAGCATTAGGGACTAGCTCCTACAATGAGCAGTTCTTC.